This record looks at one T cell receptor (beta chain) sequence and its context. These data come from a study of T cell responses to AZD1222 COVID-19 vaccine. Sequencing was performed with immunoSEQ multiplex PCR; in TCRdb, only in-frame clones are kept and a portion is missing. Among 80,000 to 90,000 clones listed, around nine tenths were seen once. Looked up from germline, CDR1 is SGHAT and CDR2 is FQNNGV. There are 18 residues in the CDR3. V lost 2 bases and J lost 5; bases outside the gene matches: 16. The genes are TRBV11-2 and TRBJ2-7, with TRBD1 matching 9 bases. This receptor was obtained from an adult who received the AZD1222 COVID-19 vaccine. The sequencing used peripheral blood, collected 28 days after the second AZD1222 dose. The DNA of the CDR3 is TGTGCCAGCAGCTTAAGGACCGGGGACAGGGCCTTACCGGACGAGCAGTACTTC. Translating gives CASSLRTGDRALPDEQYF.